These 9 T cell receptor beta chains were all obtained from the same sample, sequenced in a study of cytomegalovirus exposure and HLA in healthy donors. The PCR employed 60 Vbeta primers together with 13 Jbeta primers. TCRdb keeps only in-frame clones here, not all; method: immunoSEQ multiplex PCR. Here the sample spans 110,000 or so clones, about 80% being singletons. Sequencing was performed on PBMCs. The receptor source for this set is a woman between 18 and 30 years old in good health and CMV-seronegative.

V gene TRBV7-9 combines with J gene TRBJ2-3; D perhaps matches TRBD1 (6 bases). Germline values: CDR1 SEHNR, CDR2 FQNEAQ (reference sequence). This CDR3 region has 13 residues. V lost 6 bases to trimming and J lost 3 bases, with 10 bases between them. CDR3 DNA: TGTGCCAGCAGAACCCAGGGGACAGATACGCAGTATTTT. Its translation: CASRTQGTDTQYF.

The chain uses TRBV11-3 and TRBJ2-1; TRBD2 is a possible D gene (6 bases). The CDR3 totals 14 residues. The V end was cut by 3 bases, the J end by 3 bases, with 9 bases between. Germline CDR1 is SGHNT and CDR2 is YENEEA. CDR3 coding DNA: TGTGCCAGCAGCTTGCTGGGGGGCTACAATGAGCAGTTCTTC. Residues: CASSLLGGYNEQFF. The entire variable domain, with the rest obtained from reference TRBV11-3 and TRBJ2-1, is as follows: EAGVVQSPRYKIIEKKQPVAFWCNPISGHNTLYWYLQNLGQGPELLIRYENEEAVDDSQLPKDRFSAERLKGVDSTLKIQPAELGDSAVYLCASSLLGGYNEQFFGPGTRLTVL.

This rearrangement joins TRBV2 to TRBJ2-7, with TRBD2 matching 8 bases. In germline, CDR1 is SNHLY, CDR2 FYNNEI. The CDR3 contains 16 residues. The trim removed 1 base at V and 6 bases at J, leaving 11 bases unmatched. The CDR3 protein is CASSEGRTGGFSEQYF. The CDR3 nucleotides read TGTGCCAGCAGTGAAGGCCGGACGGGAGGGTTCAGCGAGCAGTACTTC.

V usage is TRBV6-5 and J usage is TRBJ1-2; D possibly corresponds to TRBD1 (5 bases). Deletions cut 6 bases from V and 5 bases from J, with 10 bases between. Germline V gives CDR1 MNHEY, CDR2 SVGAGI. The CDR3 has 12 residues. The DNA of the CDR3 is TGTGCCAGCAGCCGACAGACATATGGCTACACCTTC. Residues: CASSRQTYGYTF.

This clone was seen a few times. The V gene is TRBV5-6, the J gene TRBJ2-1; 9 bases fit TRBD2. The V segment lost 2 bases and the J segment 2 bases; nucleotides outside the gene matches: 5. Germline V gene data show CDR1 as SGHDT and CDR2 as YYEEEE. The CDR3 runs 16 residues. CDR3 amino acids: CASSFVSGGPYNEQFF. The CDR3 DNA sequence: TGTGCCAGCAGCTTTGTTAGCGGGGGCCCCTACAATGAGCAGTTCTTC.

This chain links TRBV7-9 with TRBJ1-2; the D is unclear. The CDR3 totals 13 residues. Germline lookup yields CDR1 SEHNR and CDR2 FQNEAQ (reference sequence). V lost 5 bases and J 5 bases, leaving 12 bases between the germline ends. The CDR3 DNA reads as TGTGCCAGCAGCGCCAGGATTGGGTATGGCTACACCTTC. This gives the protein CASSARIGYGYTF.

This clone has a handful of counts. One end of the junction fails to match germline, which may point to a read error. The gene calls are TRBV5-4 and TRBJ2-6; 9 bases align to TRBD2. Germline CDR1 is SGHNT and CDR2 is YYREEE (reference sequence). The CDR3 consists of 16 residues. The CDR3 coding sequence is TGTGCCAGCAGTCACCGAATTGCGGGAGGGGCCAACGGCCTGACTTTC. Encoded protein: CASSHRIAGGANGLTF.

V usage is TRBV25-1 and J usage is TRBJ2-3, with D uncertain. This CDR3 is 14 amino acids long. Germline V CDR1 and CDR2: MGHDK, SYGVNS. Trimming cost V 5 bases and J 4 bases, with 13 bases left between them. In DNA form, the CDR3 reads TGTGCCAGCAGTTCCGGTCGCCGGTCAGATACGCAGTATTTT. This sequence encodes CASSSGRRSDTQYF.

This clone was seen once. The CDR3 sequence: CASSLIGSGQETQYF. The CDR3 nucleotides are TGTGCCAGCAGTTTGATTGGGTCAGGGCAAGAGACCCAGTACTTC. V and J are TRBV28 and TRBJ2-5; D is possibly TRBD1 (5 bases). V was shortened by 3 bases and J by 2 bases, with 13 bases between the two germline ends. CDR1 is MDHEN and CDR2 is SYDVKM in the germline V gene. This CDR3 spans 15 amino acids.